This T cell receptor (beta chain) was retrieved from a study of tumor and adjacent non-tumor tissue in lung cancer. General study findings and limits: Significantly higher TCR diversity was found in tumor than normal lung.

RNA was extracted from bulk tissue without any cell sorting. The germline CDR1 and CDR2 sequences are DFQATT and SNEGSKA (reference sequence). This CDR3 has 12 residues. As to this clonotype: The antigen is unknown. A junction boundary mismatches the germline segment, possibly from a read error.

A modified ARM-PCR protocol with three rounds of nested PCR amplified TCRbeta. TCRdb re-analysed the multiplex PCR reads in MiXCR, keeping a single row per CDR3 protein. The sample consists of about 200,000 distinct CDR3 sequences, over 55% of them appearing once. The TCR originated in a man between 60 and 75 years old with non-small cell lung cancer. The chain is built from TRBV20-1 and TRBJ1-1, with TRBD1 matching over 7 bases. Material for sequencing was lung tumor tissue. The CDR3: CSANRGYSEALF. The CDR3 DNA reads as TGCAGTGCTAACAGGGGATATAGTGAAGCACTCTTT.